This record concerns one T cell receptor (beta chain) sequence. This clone's antigen is unknown. Base qualities are missing; no much larger clone stands one base away. TCRbeta CDR3 regions were amplified from genomic DNA using the immunoSEQ Assay, a bias-controlled multiplex PCR. The original methods were these. The number of nucleated cells in each sample was estimated by amplification of reference gene primers within the assay. Sequence reads were collapsed and filtered to measure the absolute abundance of every unique TCRbeta CDR3 rearrangement. Productive Simpson clonality was computed per sample as the square root of Simpson's diversity index over productive rearrangements. This immuneACCESS table, as held by TCRdb, lists in-frame sequences with V and J called but not all clones. Of the missing ones, under half trace to an unresolved V gene in checked studies; the others have no known cause. That table supplies the V and J calls and clone size; D and trimming were determined from the DNA. In this sample the table shows approximately 180,000 clones, around 80% of which occur a single time. The top ten constitute about 7% of the sample.

The data belong to a study of blood T cell repertoires in COVID-19 (TCRdb year 2020). Looking at the study overall: The collaborator samples originated in the United States, Italy and Spain and spanned the acute and convalescent phases of COVID-19. A de-identified subject ID, COVID-19 status, age in years and sex were almost always included in the sample metadata. The prospective study material was composed of cDNA or gDNA derived from T cells, B-cell-depleted T cells, or PBMCs. Where HLA class I and class II types were available, the types were taken from metadata supplied by the sample provider, not from assay-based typing. Samples came from the ongoing ImmuneRACE study (first 160 participants) plus 1,254 subjects from 6 global collaborators. A freely available public database, intended as a resource for researchers studying the immune response to SARS-CoV-2, is where the repertoires were released. The dataset comprised deeply sampled blood TCRbeta repertoires from subjects exposed to, actively infected with, or recovered from COVID-19.

In Seattle, one collaborating source enrolled patients while the infection was active and tracked those patients longitudinally over the course of disease. The collaborating institutions used their own protocols to collect whole blood in K2EDTA tubes. For TCRbeta analysis, collaborators shipped samples as frozen whole blood, isolated PBMCs, or DNA extracted from either of those sample types. V is shortened by 4 bases, J by 2 bases, and the region joining them spans 18 bases. The CDR3 spans 16 residues, from the cysteine through the phenylalanine. The sequence is cut down to CDR3 DNA, 48 bases in frame from base 1. The germline V gene supplies CDR1 MNHEY and CDR2 SVGAGI. Broader findings and caveats from the paper: The quantity of clinical and demographic metadata differed by source and by participant and was supplied without curation.

The sample was peripheral blood. This TCR derives from a woman in her 40s with COVID-19, enrolled during active disease. Rearrangement joined TRBV6-5 to TRBJ2-7; TRBD2 is a weak D gene call, 5 bases matching. The DNA reads as follows: TGTGCCAGCAGTTCCCTACCCGGACTCCTTACCTACGAGCAGTACTTC. Its protein is CASSSLPGLLTYEQYF.